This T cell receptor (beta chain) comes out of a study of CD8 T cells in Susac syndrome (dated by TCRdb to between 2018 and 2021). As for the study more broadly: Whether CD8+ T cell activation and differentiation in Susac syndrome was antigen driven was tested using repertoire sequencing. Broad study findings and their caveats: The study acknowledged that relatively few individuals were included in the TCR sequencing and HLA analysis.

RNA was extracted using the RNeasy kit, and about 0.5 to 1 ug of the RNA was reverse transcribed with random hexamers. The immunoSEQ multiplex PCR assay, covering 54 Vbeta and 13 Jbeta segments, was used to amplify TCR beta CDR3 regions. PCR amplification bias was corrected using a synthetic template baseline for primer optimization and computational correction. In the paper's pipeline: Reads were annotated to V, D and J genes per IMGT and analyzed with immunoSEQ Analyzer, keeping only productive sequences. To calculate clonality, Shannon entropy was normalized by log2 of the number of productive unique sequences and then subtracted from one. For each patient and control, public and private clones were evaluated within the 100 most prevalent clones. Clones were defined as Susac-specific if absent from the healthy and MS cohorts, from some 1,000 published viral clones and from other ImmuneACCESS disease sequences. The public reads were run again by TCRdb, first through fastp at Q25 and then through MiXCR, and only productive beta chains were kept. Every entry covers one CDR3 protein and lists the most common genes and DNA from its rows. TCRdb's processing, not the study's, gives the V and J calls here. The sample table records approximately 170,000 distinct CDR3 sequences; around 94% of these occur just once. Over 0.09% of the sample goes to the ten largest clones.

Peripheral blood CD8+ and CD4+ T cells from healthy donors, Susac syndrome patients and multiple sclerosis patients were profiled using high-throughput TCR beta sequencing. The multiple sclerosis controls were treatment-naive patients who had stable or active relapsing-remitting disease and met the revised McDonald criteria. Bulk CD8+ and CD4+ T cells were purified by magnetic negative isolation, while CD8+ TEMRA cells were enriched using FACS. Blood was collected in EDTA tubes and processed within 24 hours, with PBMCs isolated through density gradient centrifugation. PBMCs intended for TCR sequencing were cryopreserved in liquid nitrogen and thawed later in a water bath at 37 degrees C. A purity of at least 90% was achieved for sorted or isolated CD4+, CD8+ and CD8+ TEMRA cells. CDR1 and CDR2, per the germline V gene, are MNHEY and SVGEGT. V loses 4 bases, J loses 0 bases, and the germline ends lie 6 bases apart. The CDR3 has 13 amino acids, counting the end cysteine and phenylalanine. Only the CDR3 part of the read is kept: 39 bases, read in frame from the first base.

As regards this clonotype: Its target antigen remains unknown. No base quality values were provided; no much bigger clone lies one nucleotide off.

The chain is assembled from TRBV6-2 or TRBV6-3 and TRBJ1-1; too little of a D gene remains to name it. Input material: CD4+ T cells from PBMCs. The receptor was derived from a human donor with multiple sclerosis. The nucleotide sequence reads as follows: TGTGCCAGCAGTTGGGCCCTGAACACTGAAGCTTTCTTT. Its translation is CASSWALNTEAFF.